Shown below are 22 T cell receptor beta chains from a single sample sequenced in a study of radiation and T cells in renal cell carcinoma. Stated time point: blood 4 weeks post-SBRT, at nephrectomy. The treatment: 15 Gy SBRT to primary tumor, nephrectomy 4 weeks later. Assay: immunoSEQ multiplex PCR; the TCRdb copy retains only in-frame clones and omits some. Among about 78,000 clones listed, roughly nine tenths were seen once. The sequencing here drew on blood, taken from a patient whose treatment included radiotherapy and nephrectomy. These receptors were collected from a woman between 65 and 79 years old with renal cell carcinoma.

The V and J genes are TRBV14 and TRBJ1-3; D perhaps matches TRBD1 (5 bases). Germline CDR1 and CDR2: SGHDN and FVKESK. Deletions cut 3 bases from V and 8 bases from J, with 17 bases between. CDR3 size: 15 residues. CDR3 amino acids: CASSQGGPSSYTIYF. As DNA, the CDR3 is TGTGCCAGCAGCCAGGGGGGTCCGAGCAGCTACACCATATATTTT.

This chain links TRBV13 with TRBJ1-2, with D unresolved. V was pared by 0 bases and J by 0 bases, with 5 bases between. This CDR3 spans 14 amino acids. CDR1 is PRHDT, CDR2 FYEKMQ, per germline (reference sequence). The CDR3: CASSLGRTNYGYTF. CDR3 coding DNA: TGTGCCAGCAGCTTAGGGCGGACTAACTATGGCTACACCTTC. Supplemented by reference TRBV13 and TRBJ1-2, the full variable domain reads AAGVIQSPRHLIKEKRETATLKCYPIPRHDTVYWYQQGPGQDPQFLISFYEKMQSDKGSIPDRFSAQQFSDYHSELNMSSLELGDSALYFCASSLGRTNYGYTFGSGTRLTVV.

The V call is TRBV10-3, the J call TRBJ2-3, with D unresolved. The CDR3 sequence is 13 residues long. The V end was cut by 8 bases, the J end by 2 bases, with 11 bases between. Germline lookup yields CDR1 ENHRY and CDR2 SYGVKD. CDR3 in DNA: TGTGCCATCTTAAGCGAAACCACAGATACGCAGTATTTT. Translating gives CAILSETTDTQYF.

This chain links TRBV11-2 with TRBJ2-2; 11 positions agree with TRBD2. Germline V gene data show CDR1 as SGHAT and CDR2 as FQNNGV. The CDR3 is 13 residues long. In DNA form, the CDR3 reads TGTGCGGAGAGACTAGCGGGGCCCGGGGAGCTGTTTTTT. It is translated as CAERLAGPGELFF.

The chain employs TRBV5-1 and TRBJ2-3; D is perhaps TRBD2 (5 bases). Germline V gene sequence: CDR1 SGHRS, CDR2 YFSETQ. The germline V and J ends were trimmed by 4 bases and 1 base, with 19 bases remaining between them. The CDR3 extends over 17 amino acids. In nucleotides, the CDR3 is TGCGCCAGCAGCCCAGAGGGTAGTTGGACCCGCACAGATACGCAGTATTTT. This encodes CASSPEGSWTRTDTQYF.

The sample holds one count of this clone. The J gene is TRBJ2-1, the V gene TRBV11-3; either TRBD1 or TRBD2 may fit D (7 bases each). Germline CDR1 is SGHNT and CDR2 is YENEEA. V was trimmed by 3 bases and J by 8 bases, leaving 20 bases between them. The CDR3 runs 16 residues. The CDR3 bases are TGTGCCAGCAGCTTGTGGGGGAGGGGGCCGTTGGATGAGCAGTTCTTC. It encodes CASSLWGRGPLDEQFF.

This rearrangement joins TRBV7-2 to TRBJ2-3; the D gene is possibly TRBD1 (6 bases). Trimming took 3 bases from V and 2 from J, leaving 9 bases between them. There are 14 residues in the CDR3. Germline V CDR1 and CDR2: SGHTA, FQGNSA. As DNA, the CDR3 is TGTGCCAGCAGCTTGAGGGGGAACACAGATACGCAGTATTTT. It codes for CASSLRGNTDTQYF.

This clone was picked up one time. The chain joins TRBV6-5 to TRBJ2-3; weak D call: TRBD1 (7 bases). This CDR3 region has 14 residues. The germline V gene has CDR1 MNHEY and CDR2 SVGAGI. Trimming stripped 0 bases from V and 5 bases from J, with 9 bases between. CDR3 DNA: TGTGCCAGCAGTTACTCCCAGGGGGGAGATACGCAGTATTTT. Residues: CASSYSQGGDTQYF.

The CDR3: CASSRDAGDEKLFF. The CDR3 DNA follows: TGTGCCAGCAGCCGGGACGCCGGGGACGAAAAACTGTTTTTT. The V gene is TRBV5-4, the J gene TRBJ1-4, with a weak D call TRBD1 (5 bases). This CDR3 spans 14 amino acids. Germline V gene data show CDR1 as SGHNT and CDR2 as YYREEE (reference sequence). Deletions cut 4 bases from V and 8 bases from J, with 15 bases between.

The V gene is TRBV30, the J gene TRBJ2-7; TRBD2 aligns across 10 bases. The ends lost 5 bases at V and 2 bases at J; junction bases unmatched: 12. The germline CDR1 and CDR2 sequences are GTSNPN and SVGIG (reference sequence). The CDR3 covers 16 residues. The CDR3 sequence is CAWRGGSGGLAYEQYF. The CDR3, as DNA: TGTGCCTGGCGTGGGGGTAGCGGGGGGTTAGCCTACGAGCAGTACTTC.

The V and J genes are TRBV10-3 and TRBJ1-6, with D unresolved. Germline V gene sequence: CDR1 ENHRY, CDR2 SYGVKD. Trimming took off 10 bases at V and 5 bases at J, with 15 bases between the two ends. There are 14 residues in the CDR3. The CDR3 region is CATSPGPDNSPLHF. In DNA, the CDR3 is TGTGCCACTTCCCCGGGTCCCGATAATTCACCCCTCCACTTT.

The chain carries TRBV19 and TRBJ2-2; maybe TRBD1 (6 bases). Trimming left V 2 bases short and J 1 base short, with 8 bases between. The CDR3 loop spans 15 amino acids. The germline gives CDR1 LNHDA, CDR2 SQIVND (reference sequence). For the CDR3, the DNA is TGTGCCAGTAGTATAAGCAGGGGGAACACCGGGGAGCTGTTTTTT. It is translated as CASSISRGNTGELFF.

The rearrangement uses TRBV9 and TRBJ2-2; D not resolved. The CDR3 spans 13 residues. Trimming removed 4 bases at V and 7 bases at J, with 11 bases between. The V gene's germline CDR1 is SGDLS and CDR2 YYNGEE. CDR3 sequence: CASSLVDSGELFF. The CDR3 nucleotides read TGTGCCAGCAGCTTAGTGGATAGCGGGGAGCTGTTTTTT.

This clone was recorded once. CDR3 sequence: CASSYRPDRAYGYTF. CDR3 DNA sequence: TGTGCCAGCAGTTACCGCCCTGACAGGGCCTATGGCTACACCTTC. The J gene is TRBJ1-2, the V gene TRBV6-5; 7 nucleotides align to TRBD1. CDR1 is MNHEY and CDR2 is SVGAGI in the germline V gene. CDR3 size: 15 residues. V shed 2 bases, J shed 4 bases, and the junction held 7 bases outside the gene matches.

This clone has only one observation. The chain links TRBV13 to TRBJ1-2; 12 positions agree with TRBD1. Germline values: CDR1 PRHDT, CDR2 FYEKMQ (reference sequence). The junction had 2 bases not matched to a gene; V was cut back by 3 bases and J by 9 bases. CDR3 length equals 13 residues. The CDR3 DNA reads TGTGCCAGCAGCTTGGGACAGGGGGCGAGCTACACCTTC. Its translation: CASSLGQGASYTF.

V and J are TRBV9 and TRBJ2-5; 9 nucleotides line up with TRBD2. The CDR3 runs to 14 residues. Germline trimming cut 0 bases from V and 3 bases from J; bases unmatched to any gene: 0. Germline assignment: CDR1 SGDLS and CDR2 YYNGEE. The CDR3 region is CASSVGLAEETQYF. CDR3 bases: TGTGCCAGCAGCGTAGGACTAGCGGAAGAGACCCAGTACTTC.

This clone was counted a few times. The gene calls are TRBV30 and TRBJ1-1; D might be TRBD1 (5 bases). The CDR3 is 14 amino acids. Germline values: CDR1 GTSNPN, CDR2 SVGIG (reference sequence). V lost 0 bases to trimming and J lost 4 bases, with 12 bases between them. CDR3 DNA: TGTGCCTGGAGTGTGGGAGGCGGGGGCACTGAAGCTTTCTTT. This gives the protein CAWSVGGGGTEAFF.

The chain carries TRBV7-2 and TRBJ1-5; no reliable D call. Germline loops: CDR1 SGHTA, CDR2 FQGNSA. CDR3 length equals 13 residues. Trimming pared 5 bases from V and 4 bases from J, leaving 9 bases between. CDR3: CASSPSGNQPQHF. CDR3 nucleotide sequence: TGTGCCAGCAGCCCGAGTGGTAATCAGCCCCAGCATTTT.

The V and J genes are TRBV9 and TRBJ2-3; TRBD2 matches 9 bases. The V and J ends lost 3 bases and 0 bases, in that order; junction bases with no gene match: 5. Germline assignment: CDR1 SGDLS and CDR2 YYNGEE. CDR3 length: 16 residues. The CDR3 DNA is TGTGCCAGCAGCGAGAGCGGGGGGTCTAGCACAGATACGCAGTATTTT. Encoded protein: CASSESGGSSTDTQYF.

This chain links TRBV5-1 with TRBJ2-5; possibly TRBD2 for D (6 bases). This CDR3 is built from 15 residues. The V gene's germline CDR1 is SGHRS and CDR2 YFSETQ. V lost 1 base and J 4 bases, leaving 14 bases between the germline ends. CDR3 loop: CASSLYSGDGETQYF. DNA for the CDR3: TGCGCCAGCAGCTTGTACTCGGGGGACGGAGAGACCCAGTACTTC.

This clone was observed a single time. The CDR3 DNA sequence: TGCGCCAGCAGCTTGACCGTAAGTCGTGGGACTAATGAAAAACTGTTTTTT. This gives the protein CASSLTVSRGTNEKLFF. The chain is built from TRBV5-1 and TRBJ1-4; D uncertain. Germline V gives CDR1 SGHRS, CDR2 YFSETQ. The CDR3 has 17 amino acids. Trimming removed 1 base at V and 2 bases at J, with 15 bases between.

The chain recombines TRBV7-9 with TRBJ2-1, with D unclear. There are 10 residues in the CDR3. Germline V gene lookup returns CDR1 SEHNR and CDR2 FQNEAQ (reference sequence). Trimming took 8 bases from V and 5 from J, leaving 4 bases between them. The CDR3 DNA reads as TGTGCCAGCGGGCACAATGAGCAGTTCTTC. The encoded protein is CASGHNEQFF.